A single sample is the source of the 8 T cell receptor beta chains below, sequenced in a study of blood T cell repertoires in COVID-19. Profiling relied on immunoSEQ multiplex PCR, and the TCRdb table lists in-frame clones only, not all of them. The sample lists 200,000 to 250,000 clones; around 86% were seen once. Sequencing input: peripheral blood. These receptors were taken from a woman in her forties or fifties with COVID-19, enrolled during active disease.

V and J are TRBV7-2 and TRBJ2-1; 7 bases line up with TRBD2. V was clipped by 0 bases and J by 2 bases; unmatched bases: 4. This CDR3 contains 16 residues. Germline values: CDR1 SGHTA, CDR2 FQGNSA. This CDR3 reads CASSLAGGEAYNEQFF. The CDR3 DNA sequence: TGTGCCAGCAGCTTAGCGGGGGGGGAAGCCTACAATGAGCAGTTCTTC.

For this clone: This same CDR3 is encoded by further DNA sequences in the sample. The chain combines TRBV11-2 with TRBJ2-2, with 8 bases aligning to TRBD1. The CDR3 is 15 amino acids. Trimming took 1 base from V and 5 from J; bases not matched to a gene: 3. The germline CDR1 and CDR2 sequences are SGHAT and FQNNGV. The CDR3 reads CASSLGTGGTGELFF. CDR3 coding DNA: TGTGCCAGCAGCTTAGGAACAGGGGGGACCGGGGAGCTGTTTTTT. Filled out from reference TRBV11-2 and TRBJ2-2, the complete variable domain reads EAGVAQSPRYKIIEKRQSVAFWCNPISGHATLYWYQQILGQGPKLLIQFQNNGVVDDSQLPKDRFSAERLKGVDSTLKIQPAKLEDSAVYLCASSLGTGGTGELFFGEGSRLTVL.

J is TRBJ1-2 and V is TRBV12-3 or TRBV12-4, with TRBD1 matching 10 bases. V shed 5 bases, J shed 13 bases, and the junction held 7 bases outside the gene matches. The CDR3 has 12 amino acids. CDR3 residues: CASSPQGQGTTF. The DNA for the CDR3 is TGTGCCAGCAGTCCCCAGGGACAGGGGACCACCTTC.

This clone occurred many times. This chain connects TRBV27 to TRBJ2-7, with a tentative D call TRBD1 (7 bases). This CDR3 comprises 14 residues. Trimming took 5 bases from V and 3 from J, leaving 14 bases between them. CDR1 is MNHEY, CDR2 SMNVEV, per germline (reference sequence). The CDR3 nucleotides are TGTGCCAGCAGTCCGACCAGGGGGGTCTACGAGCAGTACTTC. It codes for CASSPTRGVYEQYF.

This chain connects TRBV20-1 to TRBJ1-2; D remains unclear. This CDR3 is 13 amino acids long. The ends were cut back, 3 bases at V and 2 bases at J, with 10 bases in the middle. Germline CDR1 is DFQATT and CDR2 is SNEGSKA (reference sequence). The CDR3 region is CSASHHINYGYTF. In nucleotides, the CDR3 is TGCAGTGCTAGTCACCACATCAACTATGGCTACACCTTC.

This sequence joins TRBV5-6 and TRBJ1-5, with 8 bases lining up with TRBD1. The germline V gene has CDR1 SGHDT and CDR2 YYEEEE. The trim removed 0 bases at V and 6 bases at J, leaving 11 bases unmatched. This CDR3 spans 17 amino acids. The CDR3 spells CASSLGVSQGARQPQHF. The CDR3 region has the DNA TGTGCCAGCAGCTTGGGAGTTTCGCAGGGGGCACGTCAGCCCCAGCATTTT.

V is TRBV18 and J is TRBJ1-1; a possible D gene is TRBD1 (5 bases). CDR1 is KGHSH, CDR2 LQKENI, per germline. Trimming removed 3 bases from V and 1 base from J, with 12 bases in between. This CDR3 contains 15 residues. The DNA for the CDR3 is TGTGCCAGCTCACCGCGACAGTTACAGAACACTGAAGCTTTCTTT. Translated, it gives CASSPRQLQNTEAFF.

V and J are TRBV6-5 and TRBJ2-7; 10 bases align to TRBD2. V shed 6 bases and J 0 bases; nucleotides not matched to a gene: 5. The germline gives CDR1 MNHEY, CDR2 SVGAGI. The CDR3 length is 15 residues. Written as DNA, the CDR3 is TGTGCCAGCAGCTCGCTAGCGGGGGCCTCCTACGAGCAGTACGTC. Amino acid sequence: CASSSLAGASYEQYV.